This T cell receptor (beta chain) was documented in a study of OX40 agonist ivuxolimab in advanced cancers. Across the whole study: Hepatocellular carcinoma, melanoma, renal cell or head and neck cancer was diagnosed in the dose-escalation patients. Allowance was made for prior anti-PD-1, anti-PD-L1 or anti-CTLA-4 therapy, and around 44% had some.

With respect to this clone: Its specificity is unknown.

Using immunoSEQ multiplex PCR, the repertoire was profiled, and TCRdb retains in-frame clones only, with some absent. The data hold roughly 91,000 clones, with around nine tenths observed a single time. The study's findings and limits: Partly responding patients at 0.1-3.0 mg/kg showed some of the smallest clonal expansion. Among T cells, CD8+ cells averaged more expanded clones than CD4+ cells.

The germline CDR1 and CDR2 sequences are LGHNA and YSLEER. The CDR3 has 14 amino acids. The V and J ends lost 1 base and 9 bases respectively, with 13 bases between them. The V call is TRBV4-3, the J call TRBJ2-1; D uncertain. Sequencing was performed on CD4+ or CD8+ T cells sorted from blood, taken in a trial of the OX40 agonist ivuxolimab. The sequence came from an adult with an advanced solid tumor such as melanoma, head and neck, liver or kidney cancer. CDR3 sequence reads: CASSQVRLGLEQFF. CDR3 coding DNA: TGCGCCAGCAGCCAAGTCCGATTAGGGCTTGAGCAGTTCTTC.